The rows below give T cell receptor beta chains drawn from one sample of a study of blood T cell repertoires in COVID-19. Only in-frame clones appear in the TCRdb table, and some are missing; sequencing was by immunoSEQ multiplex PCR. This sample yields approximately 190,000 clones, of which about 84% are seen a single time; about 5% belongs to the top ten. The sample consisted of peripheral blood. The receptors stem from a woman in her 30s with acute or convalescent COVID-19. Each CDR3 is given with its conserved first and last residue. Fields, in order: D gene, V gene, clone size, J gene, CDR3 DNA, CDR3 protein. A D gene is named only where the DNA matches it firmly. Only part of the rows carry a size: once, few, many, or a class if the clone is expanded.

>-|TRBV11-2|-|TRBJ2-1
TGTGCCAGCAGCACCAAACAGGGATCCTACAATGAGCAGTTCTTC
CASSTKQGSYNEQFF
>TRBD1|TRBV15|-|TRBJ2-7
TGTGCCACCAGCAGACAGACAGGGGTTGGCTACGAGCAGTACTTC
CATSRQTGVGYEQYF
>-|TRBV14|-|TRBJ2-7
TGTGCCAGCAGCCAAGTAAAATCGAGGGACGAGCAGTACTTC
CASSQVKSRDEQYF
>-|TRBV28|-|TRBJ1-1
TGTGCCAGCAGAGGCGGAGACAGACCTGTATCGGCTTTCTTT
CASRGGDRPVSAFF
>TRBD1|TRBV28|-|TRBJ2-7
TGTGCCAGCCGGGACAGATTACGACTGGAGCAGTACTTC
CASRDRLRLEQYF
>-|TRBV12-3/TRBV12-4|few|TRBJ1-2
TGTGCCAGCAGTACGGGTTATGGCTACACCTTC
CASSTGYGYTF
>-|TRBV6-5|-|TRBJ2-1
TGTGCCAGCAGTTACTCAAACTTCTACAGTGAGCAGTTCTTC
CASSYSNFYSEQFF
>TRBD2|TRBV19|-|TRBJ2-3
TGTGCCAGTAGTACCGGACTAGCGGACCCCACAGATACGCAGTATTTT
CASSTGLADPTDTQYF
>-|TRBV3-1/TRBV3-2|-|TRBJ2-1
TGTGCCAGCAGCCAAGCGAACCTCTTAGGAGGGAATGAGCAGTTCTTC
CASSQANLLGGNEQFF
>TRBD2|TRBV4-2|-|TRBJ2-1
TGTGCCAGCAGCCAAACTAGCGGGAGGGGCAATGAGCAGTTCTTC
CASSQTSGRGNEQFF
>-|TRBV11-2|-|TRBJ1-3
TGTGCCAGCAGCTCCAGGGCGCGGGAAAACACCATATATTTT
CASSSRARENTIYF
>-|TRBV28|-|TRBJ1-6
TGTGCCAGCAGTTCCCCGGGGCAGGCGACTAGTTCACCCCTCCACTTT
CASSSPGQATSSPLHF
>-|TRBV5-4|-|TRBJ1-6
TGTGCCAGCAGCCGAGGGGGAAGCCCCGATAATTCACCCCTCCACTTT
CASSRGGSPDNSPLHF
>TRBD1|TRBV6-5|-|TRBJ2-7
TGTGCCAGCAGTAGGACAGGGTCGATCTACGAGCAGTACTTC
CASSRTGSIYEQYF
>-|TRBV7-9|-|TRBJ2-7
TGTGCCAGCAGCAGCGACTGGGCGGGGTCGTACGAGCAGTACTTC
CASSSDWAGSYEQYF
>-|TRBV14|-|TRBJ2-7
TGTGCCAGCAGCCATAGACAGGGAGGTATGTACGAGCAGTACTTC
CASSHRQGGMYEQYF
>-|TRBV24-1|-|TRBJ2-1
TGTGCCACCAGTGACGGGGACACTCGGCTCTACAATGAGCAGTTCTTC
CATSDGDTRLYNEQFF
>-|TRBV24-1|few|TRBJ2-5
TGTGCCACCAGTGGGGCGGGGACGCAAGAGACCCAGTACTTC
CATSGAGTQETQYF
>TRBD1|TRBV27|-|TRBJ1-1
TGTGCCAGCAGTTGGGGGAACAGGGGAAGCACTGAAGCTTTCTTT
CASSWGNRGSTEAFF
>-|TRBV11-2|once|TRBJ2-7
TGTGCCAGCAGCTTACCGGGTACTAGGGAGCAGTACTTC
CASSLPGTREQYF
>-|TRBV3-1/TRBV3-2|-|TRBJ1-5
TGTGCCAGCAGCCAGTTCCGGGGGCCCCAGCATTTT
CASSQFRGPQHF
>-|TRBV28|-|TRBJ1-4
TGTGCCAGCAGTTTAGTCCAGGGAAATGAAAAACTGTTTTTT
CASSLVQGNEKLFF
>TRBD2|TRBV11-3|-|TRBJ2-2
TGTGCCAGCAGTCCACTAGCGGGGCTTACCGGGGAGCTGTTTTTT
CASSPLAGLTGELFF
>-|TRBV7-9|-|TRBJ2-2
TGTGCCAGCAGAGGTTTACAGGGAATTAATAGGGAGCTGTTTTTT
CASRGLQGINRELFF
>-|TRBV5-4|-|TRBJ2-5
TGTGCCAGCAGCAATTTCGGGATGGCCCAAGAGACCCAGTACTTC
CASSNFGMAQETQYF
>-|TRBV11-2|-|TRBJ2-2
TGTGCCAGCACTAGCAAGCGGGAGCTGTTTTTT
CASTSKRELFF
>TRBD1|TRBV9|once|TRBJ2-3
TGTGCCAGCAGCGCCTCACAGGGGCTAGATACGCAGTATTTT
CASSASQGLDTQYF
>TRBD1|TRBV5-1|-|TRBJ1-2
TGCGCCAGCAGCCCCGGGACAGGGGGTCCCTATGGCTACACCTTC
CASSPGTGGPYGYTF
>-|TRBV4-1|once|TRBJ1-3
TGCGCCAGCAGCCAAGAAATAACAGGTCCGCTGCGAAACACCATATATTTT
CASSQEITGPLRNTIYF
>-|TRBV28|few|TRBJ1-2
TGTGCCAGCAGTTTCAGGGGCTGGGGCTACACCTTC
CASSFRGWGYTF
>-|TRBV30|-|TRBJ1-1
TGTGCCTGGAGTGTATGGGGACAAGAAAACACTGAAGCTTTCTTT
CAWSVWGQENTEAFF
>TRBD1|TRBV19|-|TRBJ2-7
TGTGCCAGTAGTATAGTAGCACAGGGGGCGGGCGAGCAGTACTTC
CASSIVAQGAGEQYF
>TRBD2|TRBV25-1|-|TRBJ2-7
TGTGCCACCATAGGTGCTAGCGGCAAAACCTACGAGCAGTACTTC
CATIGASGKTYEQYF
>-|TRBV6-5|-|TRBJ1-5
TGTGCCAGCAGTTACCCCAGTCTTGGTAATCAGCCCCAGCATTTT
CASSYPSLGNQPQHF
>-|TRBV6-5|-|TRBJ2-1
TGTGCCAGCTCAGGGGCAGTTGATAATGAGCAGTTCTTC
CASSGAVDNEQFF
>-|TRBV7-2|-|TRBJ2-7
TGTGCCAGCAGCTTCCTTGGTAGCTCCTACGAGCAGTACTTC
CASSFLGSSYEQYF
>-|TRBV30|-|TRBJ1-3
TGTGCGTCCCCCCTCTCTGGAAACACCATATATTTT
CASPLSGNTIYF
>TRBD2|TRBV5-6|-|TRBJ2-7
TGTGCCAGCAGGGAGGGCGGGGGATCCTACGAGCAGTACTTC
CASREGGGSYEQYF
>-|TRBV7-2|once|TRBJ2-3
TGTGCCAGCAGCTTAGATAGGGGCAGCACAGATACGCAGTATTTT
CASSLDRGSTDTQYF
>-|TRBV25-1|few|TRBJ1-2
TGTGCCAGCAATCCAGGGAATCTCTATGGCTACACCTTC
CASNPGNLYGYTF
>TRBD2|TRBV7-6|-|TRBJ2-5
TGTGCCAGCAGCTCCATTTCCCCTAGCGGGGGAGGGGAGACCCAGTACTTC
CASSSISPSGGGETQYF
>-|TRBV11-2|-|TRBJ1-4
TGTGCCAGCAGCTTAGCTCTTAATGAAAAACTGTTTTTT
CASSLALNEKLFF
>TRBD1|TRBV5-6|-|TRBJ1-4
TGTGCCAGCAGCTTGGCGGGACAGGGGAATGAAAAACTGTTTTTT
CASSLAGQGNEKLFF
>-|TRBV28|many|TRBJ2-6
TGTGCCAGCGACACGGCTGGGGCCAACGTCCTGACTTTC
CASDTAGANVLTF
>-|TRBV6-5|once|TRBJ2-5
TGTGCCAGCAGCTCTGGGAGAAACCAAGAGACCCAGTACTTC
CASSSGRNQETQYF
>-|TRBV3-1/TRBV3-2|-|TRBJ1-2
TGTGCCAGCAGCCAAGAATGGCGGGGCTACACCTTC
CASSQEWRGYTF